This TCR beta chain was sequenced during a study of CD8 T cells in Susac syndrome. RNA totalling roughly 0.5 to 1 ug underwent reverse transcription with random hexamers. TCRdb reanalysed the immunoSEQ multiplex PCR reads using MiXCR and keeps one entry per CDR3 protein. The sample holds around 120,000 distinct CDR3 sequences, approximately 94% seen once. The CDR3 has 15 amino acids. CDR1 and CDR2 from the germline V gene are SGHVS and FNYEAQ. J gave up 4 bases and V 0 bases, and 4 bases lay outside the gene matches. The receptor's source is a human donor with multiple sclerosis. V is TRBV7-6 and J is TRBJ2-3; 7 bases are shared with TRBD2. The sample was CD4+ T cells from PBMCs. The CDR3 reads CASSLARESADTQYF. The CDR3 DNA reads as TGTGCCAGCAGCTTAGCGCGGGAGTCAGCAGATACGCAGTATTTT.